The rows below give T cell receptor beta chains drawn from one sample of a study of control samples from healthy donors and cancer patients. Assay used: immunoSEQ multiplex PCR; TCRdb lists only in-frame clones, some missing. This table holds over 150,000 clones, around 90% found once. Source material: blood. Source of these receptors: a woman between 40 and 50 years old in good health. CDR3s include the opening cysteine and the closing phenylalanine or tryptophan. The order of the fields is clone size, V gene, D gene, J gene, CDR3 DNA, CDR3 protein. The D gene is left open where the match is weak. The size entry is marked missing in some rows and otherwise reads once, few, many or a size class.

abundance: few; v_gene: TRBV29-1; d_gene: -; j_gene: TRBJ1-1; CDR3nt: TGCAGCGTCCGAAGGGGCAGGGAGGACACTGAAGCTTTCTTT; CDR3aa: CSVRRGREDTEAFF
abundance: -; v_gene: TRBV10-1; d_gene: -; j_gene: TRBJ2-7; CDR3nt: TGCGCCAGCAGCCCATCTTTGGTGAGCACGTCCTACGAGCAGTACTTC; CDR3aa: CASSPSLVSTSYEQYF
abundance: -; v_gene: TRBV5-1; d_gene: -; j_gene: TRBJ1-1; CDR3nt: TGCGCCAGCAGCGGGGGGACGGGGAACACTGAAGCTTTCTTT; CDR3aa: CASSGGTGNTEAFF
abundance: -; v_gene: TRBV6-5; d_gene: TRBD1; j_gene: TRBJ1-1; CDR3nt: TGTGCCAGCACCATTCAGGGGGCGGCTGAAGCTTTCTTT; CDR3aa: CASTIQGAAEAFF
abundance: once; v_gene: TRBV3-1/TRBV3-2; d_gene: -; j_gene: TRBJ2-7; CDR3nt: TGTGCCAGTTCGTGGGGCTGGGAGCAGTACTTC; CDR3aa: CASSWGWEQYF
abundance: -; v_gene: TRBV11-2; d_gene: -; j_gene: TRBJ1-1; CDR3nt: TGTGCCAGCACCCAGGTCCGGGGCGGCACTGAAGCTTTCTTT; CDR3aa: CASTQVRGGTEAFF
abundance: -; v_gene: TRBV5-1; d_gene: -; j_gene: TRBJ1-1; CDR3nt: TGCGCCAGCAGCATGGTTCGGGGAGTGAACACTGAAGCTTTCTTT; CDR3aa: CASSMVRGVNTEAFF
abundance: -; v_gene: TRBV7-6; d_gene: -; j_gene: TRBJ2-5; CDR3nt: TGTGCCAGCAGCTTAGCTTACACAAACCAAGAGACCCAGTACTTC; CDR3aa: CASSLAYTNQETQYF
abundance: -; v_gene: TRBV5-1; d_gene: -; j_gene: TRBJ1-3; CDR3nt: TGCGCCAGCAGCTTGGCGGGGTATGGAAACACCATATATTTT; CDR3aa: CASSLAGYGNTIYF
abundance: -; v_gene: TRBV19; d_gene: TRBD1; j_gene: TRBJ1-6; CDR3nt: TGTGCCAGTACCCAGGTGGGACAGGGGATCTCACCCCTCCACTTT; CDR3aa: CASTQVGQGISPLHF
abundance: -; v_gene: TRBV18; d_gene: -; j_gene: TRBJ2-2; CDR3nt: TGTGCCAGCTCACCAGGGAACACCGGGGAGCTGTTTTTT; CDR3aa: CASSPGNTGELFF
abundance: -; v_gene: TRBV5-5; d_gene: -; j_gene: TRBJ1-2; CDR3nt: TGTGCCAGCACCCGGGGGTCCGGGGAGGGTGACTATGGCTACACCTTC; CDR3aa: CASTRGSGEGDYGYTF
abundance: -; v_gene: TRBV6-2/TRBV6-3; d_gene: TRBD2; j_gene: TRBJ2-4; CDR3nt: TGTGCCAGCAGTAATTTAGCGGGGGGGCCAAAAAACATTCAGTACTTC; CDR3aa: CASSNLAGGPKNIQYF
abundance: -; v_gene: TRBV5-1; d_gene: -; j_gene: TRBJ1-2; CDR3nt: TGCGCCAGCACCCCCGGGATTTCAACCACACCACTCTATGGCTACACCTTC; CDR3aa: CASTPGISTTPLYGYTF
abundance: -; v_gene: TRBV12-5; d_gene: -; j_gene: TRBJ1-6; CDR3nt: TGTGCTAGTGGTTTGGGGGGGACGCAATCACCCCTCCACTTT; CDR3aa: CASGLGGTQSPLHF
abundance: -; v_gene: TRBV10-2; d_gene: -; j_gene: TRBJ1-1; CDR3nt: TGCGCCAGCAGGAACGTAACAGGTACCTACACTGAAGCTTTCTTT; CDR3aa: CASRNVTGTYTEAFF
abundance: -; v_gene: TRBV20-1; d_gene: -; j_gene: TRBJ1-6; CDR3nt: TGCAGTGCTAGTTCCGGGGGCCCCGGAGGTAATTCACCCCTCCACTTT; CDR3aa: CSASSGGPGGNSPLHF
abundance: -; v_gene: TRBV3-1/TRBV3-2; d_gene: -; j_gene: TRBJ1-2; CDR3nt: TGTGCCAGCAGCCGAATGGGCCAGGGTTTTTGGGGTGGCTACACCTTC; CDR3aa: CASSRMGQGFWGGYTF
abundance: once; v_gene: TRBV27; d_gene: -; j_gene: TRBJ2-7; CDR3nt: TGTGCCAGCAGTGTCAGCTCCGGGGTCGAGCAGTACTTC; CDR3aa: CASSVSSGVEQYF
abundance: -; v_gene: TRBV5-1; d_gene: -; j_gene: TRBJ2-1; CDR3nt: TGCGCCAGCAGCTTGGCCCAGGGTTACTACAATGAGCAGTTCTTC; CDR3aa: CASSLAQGYYNEQFF
abundance: once; v_gene: TRBV18; d_gene: -; j_gene: TRBJ1-1; CDR3nt: TGTGCCAGCTCGTTAGGACAGATGAACACTGAAGCTTTCTTT; CDR3aa: CASSLGQMNTEAFF
abundance: -; v_gene: TRBV10-3; d_gene: TRBD1; j_gene: TRBJ2-3; CDR3nt: TGTGCCACCACGACAGGGAATACAGATACGCAGTATTTT; CDR3aa: CATTTGNTDTQYF
abundance: -; v_gene: TRBV11-3; d_gene: TRBD2; j_gene: TRBJ2-3; CDR3nt: TGTGCCAGCAGCTTAGGATCTAGCGGGGGGGCCGGCACAGATACGCAGTATTTT; CDR3aa: CASSLGSSGGAGTDTQYF
abundance: -; v_gene: TRBV2; d_gene: TRBD2; j_gene: TRBJ2-3; CDR3nt: TGTGCCAGCAGTGGGATAGCGGGGGGGCCAAGTACGCAGTATTTT; CDR3aa: CASSGIAGGPSTQYF
abundance: -; v_gene: TRBV11-2; d_gene: -; j_gene: TRBJ2-1; CDR3nt: TGTGCCAGCAGCTTAACAGGGTCCTACAATGAGCAGTTCTTC; CDR3aa: CASSLTGSYNEQFF
abundance: -; v_gene: TRBV20-1; d_gene: -; j_gene: TRBJ1-2; CDR3nt: TGCAGTGCTAGTGGCAGTAACTATGGCTACACCTTC; CDR3aa: CSASGSNYGYTF